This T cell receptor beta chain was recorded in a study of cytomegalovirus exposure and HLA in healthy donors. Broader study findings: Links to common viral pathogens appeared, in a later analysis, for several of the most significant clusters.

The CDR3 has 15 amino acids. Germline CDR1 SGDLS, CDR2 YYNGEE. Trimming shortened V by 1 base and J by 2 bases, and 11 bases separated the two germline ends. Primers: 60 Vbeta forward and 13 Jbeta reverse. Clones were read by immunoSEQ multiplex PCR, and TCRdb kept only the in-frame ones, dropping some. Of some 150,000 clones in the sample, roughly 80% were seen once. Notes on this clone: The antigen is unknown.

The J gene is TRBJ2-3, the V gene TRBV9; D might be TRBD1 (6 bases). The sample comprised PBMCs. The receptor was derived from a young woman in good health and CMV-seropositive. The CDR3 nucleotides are TGTGCCAGCAGCGTACAGGGGCTTGACACAGATACGCAGTATTTT. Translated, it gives CASSVQGLDTDTQYF.